The rows below give T cell receptor beta chains drawn from one sample of a study of tumor-infiltrating lymphocytes in primary liver carcinoma. TCRdb analysed the multiplex PCR reads with MiXCR anew, one entry per CDR3 protein. The sample consists of some 180,000 distinct CDR3 sequences, around four fifths of them appearing once. Source material: tumor tissue from primary liver carcinoma. The origin of the receptors is a man aged 40-50 years with primary liver carcinoma and hepatitis B virus infection. CDR3s include the opening cysteine and the closing phenylalanine or tryptophan. The order of the fields is V gene, J gene, D gene, clone size, CDR3 DNA, CDR3 protein. D genes are given only for firm matches. Clone size is stated in some rows and not others, as once, few, many or a class when expanded.

V: TRBV5-4; J: TRBJ2-3; D: -; size: -; DNA: TGTGCCAGCAGCGTCCGGACTGGCGCCAGCACAGATACGCAGTATTTT; CDR3: CASSVRTGASTDTQYF
V: TRBV5-1; J: TRBJ2-1; D: -; size: -; DNA: TGCGCCAGCAGCTCAATCCAAGACAGTGAGCAGTTCTTC; CDR3: CASSSIQDSEQFF
V: TRBV28; J: TRBJ2-1; D: TRBD2; size: -; DNA: TGTGCCAGCAGTCGACAGCATGTGTCTAGCGGGAGATCCTACAATGAGCAGTTCTTC; CDR3: CASSRQHVSSGRSYNEQFF
V: TRBV20-1; J: TRBJ2-1; D: -; size: -; DNA: TGCAGTGCTAGGCAGTCCAATGAGCAGTTCTTC; CDR3: CSARQSNEQFF
V: TRBV6-1; J: TRBJ2-1; D: -; size: -; DNA: TGTGCCAGCAGAGGGGCTGGGCTGAATGAGCAGTTATTC; CDR3: CASRGAGLNEQLF
V: TRBV12-3/TRBV12-4; J: TRBJ2-5; D: -; size: -; DNA: TGTGCCAGCAGTTTTTCAGGGAATGAGGAGGCCCAATACTTC; CDR3: CASSFSGNEEAQYF
V: TRBV11-1; J: TRBJ2-4; D: TRBD2; size: -; DNA: TGTGCCAGCAGCTTTCCCGGGACTAGCTGGACCAAAAACACTCAGCACTTT; CDR3: CASSFPGTSWTKNTQHF
V: TRBV5-6; J: TRBJ2-3; D: -; size: -; DNA: TGTGTCAGCAGCTTGCATGGGGCAACAGATACGCAGTATTTT; CDR3: CVSSLHGATDTQYF
V: TRBV6-5; J: TRBJ1-2; D: -; size: once; DNA: TGTGCCAGCAGTCCACCTGGGAACCATGGCTACACCTTC; CDR3: CASSPPGNHGYTF
V: TRBV7-8; J: TRBJ2-1; D: -; size: -; DNA: TGTGCAAGCAGCTTAGCCTCGGGTAGCTCATCCGGTGAGCAGTTCTTC; CDR3: CASSLASGSSSGEQFF
V: TRBV11-2; J: TRBJ2-3; D: TRBD2; size: -; DNA: TGTGCGAGCAGCTCCCCGGGACTAGCGGGAGTGGATACACAGTTTTTT; CDR3: CASSSPGLAGVDTQFF
V: TRBV29-1; J: TRBJ1-2; D: -; size: -; DNA: TGCAGCGTCCCCCCTGACAGTGACATGAATGGCTACACCTTC; CDR3: CSVPPDSDMNGYTF
V: TRBV12-3/TRBV12-4; J: TRBJ1-3; D: -; size: -; DNA: TGCGACAGCAGATCGACAGGAGACGGAAAGACCATATATTTT; CDR3: CDSRSTGDGKTIYF
V: TRBV10-2; J: TRBJ2-3; D: TRBD2; size: -; DNA: TGCGCTAGCAGTGGGTTACAAGGACTAGCTAGCACAGATACGCAGTATTTT; CDR3: CASSGLQGLASTDTQYF
V: TRBV6-1; J: TRBJ2-1; D: TRBD2; size: -; DNA: TGTGCCAGCAGTGAAGAAGCGGGAGGATACGTTGAGCACTTCTTC; CDR3: CASSEEAGGYVEHFF
V: TRBV6-5; J: TRBJ2-5; D: TRBD1; size: -; DNA: TGCGCCAGCAGCCAACAGGGGTGGGAAGATACCCAGTACTTC; CDR3: CASSQQGWEDTQYF
V: TRBV29-1; J: TRBJ2-5; D: -; size: -; DNA: TGTAGCGGCATACGGGGGACGAGAGAGACCCAGTACTTC; CDR3: CSGIRGTRETQYF
V: TRBV28; J: TRBJ2-7; D: -; size: -; DNA: TGTGCCAGCACCGTGACAGGGAGGTCCTACGAGCAGTACTTC; CDR3: CASTVTGRSYEQYF
V: TRBV2; J: TRBJ2-7; D: -; size: many; DNA: TGTGCCAGCTTTCGGGACACCTACGAGCAGTACTTC; CDR3: CASFRDTYEQYF
V: TRBV4-2; J: TRBJ1-2; D: -; size: -; DNA: TGTGCCAGCCGCCACTTGGACGACAACTATGGCTACACTTTC; CDR3: CASRHLDDNYGYTF
V: TRBV29-1; J: TRBJ2-7; D: -; size: -; DNA: TGCAGCGTGACAGTCCCCTTCACCTACGAACAGTACTTC; CDR3: CSVTVPFTYEQYF
V: TRBV11-1; J: TRBJ2-1; D: -; size: -; DNA: TGTGCCAGCAGCATGGGGGGACTCCCATCCTACAATGAGCAGATCTTC; CDR3: CASSMGGLPSYNEQIF
V: TRBV6-2/TRBV6-3; J: TRBJ2-7; D: TRBD2; size: few; DNA: TGTGCCAGCAGCAATCCTACTAGCGGAGGGTACGAGCAGTATTTC; CDR3: CASSNPTSGGYEQYF
V: TRBV2; J: TRBJ2-2; D: -; size: many; DNA: TGTGCCAGCAGGGGTCCCAACGCCGGGGAGCTGTTTTTT; CDR3: CASRGPNAGELFF
V: TRBV29-1; J: TRBJ2-7; D: -; size: once; DNA: TGCAGTGTTCGATCGAGGGGACGGCGCGAGCAGTACTTC; CDR3: CSVRSRGRREQYF